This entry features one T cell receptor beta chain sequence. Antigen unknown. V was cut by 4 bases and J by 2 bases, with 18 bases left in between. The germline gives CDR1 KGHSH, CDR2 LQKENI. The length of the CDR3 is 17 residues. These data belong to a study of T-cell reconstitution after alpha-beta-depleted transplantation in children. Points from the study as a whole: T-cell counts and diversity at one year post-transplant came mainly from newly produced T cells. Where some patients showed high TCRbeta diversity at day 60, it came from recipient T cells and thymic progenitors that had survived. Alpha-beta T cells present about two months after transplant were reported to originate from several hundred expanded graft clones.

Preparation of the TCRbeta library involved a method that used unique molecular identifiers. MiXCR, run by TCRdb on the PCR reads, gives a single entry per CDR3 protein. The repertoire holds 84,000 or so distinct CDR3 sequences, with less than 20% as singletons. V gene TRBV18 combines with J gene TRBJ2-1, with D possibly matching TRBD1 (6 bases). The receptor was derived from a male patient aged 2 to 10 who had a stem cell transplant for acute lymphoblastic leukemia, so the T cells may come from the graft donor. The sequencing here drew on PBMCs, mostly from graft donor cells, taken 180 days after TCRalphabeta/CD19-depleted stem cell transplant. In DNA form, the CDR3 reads TGTGCCAGCTCACGCACGGGGACACCCGGAACCTACAATGAGCAGTTCTTC. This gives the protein CASSRTGTPGTYNEQFF.